The 15 T cell receptor beta chains presented below share a single source sample, sequenced in a study of long-term antiretroviral therapy in people with HIV. Researchers ran immunoSEQ v3.0 at survey level. Some clones are missing from TCRdb's copy, which holds only in-frame ones; the method was immunoSEQ multiplex PCR. The table shows roughly 40,000 clones, with around 85% occurring only once. The material was unsorted PBMCs, obtained 3.1 years after starting antiretroviral therapy. These receptor sequences come from a woman between 45 and 65 years old with HIV.

V usage is TRBV7-3 and J usage is TRBJ2-1; D tentatively reads TRBD1 or TRBD2 (5 bases each). The V gene's germline CDR1 is SGHTA and CDR2 FQGTGA. Deletions cut 4 bases from V and 9 bases from J, with 10 bases between. This CDR3 spans 12 amino acids. CDR3 sequence: CASSSPGGEQFF. CDR3 sequence (DNA): TGTGCCAGCAGCTCACCTGGGGGTGAGCAGTTCTTC.

DNA of the CDR3: TGTGCCAGCAGTGAAGCGATCGCTCGCAACCAGCATTTT. It encodes CASSEAIARNQHF. The chain carries TRBV2 and TRBJ1-5, with D uncertain. The V gene's germline CDR1 is SNHLY and CDR2 FYNNEI. The CDR3 has 13 amino acids. Between the trimmed V and J ends, which lost 0 bases and 12 bases, there was a span of 12 bases.

As for this clone: A read error may produce the germline difference seen at one junction end. V gene TRBV5-6 combines with J gene TRBJ2-6; D gene unclear. This CDR3 comprises 15 residues. Germline CDR1 SGHDT, CDR2 YYEEEE. CDR3: CASRLGYSGANVLTF. In DNA, the CDR3 is TGTGCCAGCAGGTTGGGGTACTCTGGGGCCAACGTCCTGACTTTC.

The rearrangement joins TRBV30 to TRBJ2-7; 7 bases line up with TRBD1. CDR1 is GTSNPN, CDR2 SVGIG, per germline (reference sequence). The CDR3 covers 13 residues. Trimming took 0 bases from V and 5 from J; bases not matched to a gene: 4. The CDR3: CAWSVPGGDEQYF. CDR3 nucleotide sequence: TGTGCCTGGAGTGTACCAGGGGGTGACGAGCAGTACTTC.

The chain couples TRBV30 to TRBJ2-7; D is possibly TRBD1 (5 bases). CDR1 and CDR2 (germline): GTSNPN, SVGIG (reference sequence). The length of the CDR3 is 13 residues. V was cut by 5 bases and J by 4 bases, with 15 bases left in between. The CDR3 here is CAWGARAKYEQYF. CDR3 nucleotide sequence: TGTGCCTGGGGGGCCAGGGCCAAATACGAGCAGTACTTC.

The CDR3 coding sequence is TGTGCCATCAGTGAGGTTATGGTCACTGAAGCTTTCTTT. This sequence encodes CAISEVMVTEAFF. V usage is TRBV10-3 and J usage is TRBJ1-1; no clear D. Germline loops: CDR1 ENHRY, CDR2 SYGVKD. Trimming pared 2 bases from V and 4 bases from J, leaving 8 bases between. This CDR3 has 13 residues.

The rearrangement uses TRBV19 and TRBJ1-5, with 8 bases identical to TRBD1. CDR3 length: 15 amino acids. After removal of 6 bases from V and 6 bases from J, the junction contained 10 bases not matched to a gene. Germline-derived CDR1 and CDR2 are LNHDA and SQIVND (reference sequence). The DNA for the CDR3 is TGTGCCAGTAGCCCGTTAGCAGGGGGCGTTCAGCCCCAGCATTTT. Translating it yields CASSPLAGGVQPQHF.

The chain recombines TRBV9 with TRBJ1-5, with unresolved D. V gave up 0 bases and J gave up 1 base, with 5 bases separating them. The CDR3 sequence is 14 residues long. Looked up from germline, CDR1 is SGDLS and CDR2 is YYNGEE. The CDR3 nucleotides read TGTGCCAGCAGCGTAGGTGCGAGCAATCAGCCCCAGCATTTT. Protein: CASSVGASNQPQHF.

This rearrangement joins TRBV5-4 to TRBJ2-1; D might be TRBD1 (6 bases). This CDR3 comprises 15 residues. Per germline, CDR1 SGHNT and CDR2 YYREEE (reference sequence). The germline V and J ends were trimmed by 4 bases and 7 bases, with 18 bases remaining between them. The CDR3 region is CASSRWTAALNEQFF. In DNA form, the CDR3 reads TGTGCCAGCAGCAGATGGACAGCAGCTCTAAATGAGCAGTTCTTC.

V gene TRBV6-5 combines with J gene TRBJ1-6; 9 nucleotides agree with TRBD1. The V gene end was trimmed by 6 bases and the J gene end by 14 bases; junction bases not matched to a gene: 8. The V gene's germline CDR1 is MNHEY and CDR2 SVGAGI. The CDR3 runs 13 residues. The CDR3 loop reads CASRRGDRAALHF. The CDR3 coding sequence is TGTGCCAGCAGGAGAGGGGACAGGGCAGCCCTCCACTTT.

The chain couples TRBV6-1 to TRBJ2-7, with TRBD2 matching over 7 bases. The CDR3 consists of 12 residues. Germline CDR1 MNHNS, CDR2 SASEGT. The V gene end was trimmed by 5 bases and the J gene end by 4 bases; junction bases not matched to a gene: 2. The CDR3 DNA is TGTGCCAGCAGTATGGGGGGGTACGAGCAGTACTTC. This sequence encodes CASSMGGYEQYF.

The rearrangement links TRBV5-4 to TRBJ2-2, with D hard to call. V was pared by 4 bases and J by 0 bases, with 7 bases between. CDR3 length: 14 residues. Germline values: CDR1 SGHNT, CDR2 YYREEE (reference sequence). CDR3 amino acids: CASSRQANTGELFF. The CDR3 DNA sequence: TGTGCCAGCAGCCGCCAAGCGAACACCGGGGAGCTGTTTTTT. Complete variable domain (other parts from reference TRBV5-4 and TRBJ2-2): ETGVTQSPTHLIKTRGQQVTLRCSSQSGHNTVSWYQQALGQGPQFIFQYYREEENGRGNFPPRFSGLQFPNYSSELNVNALELDDSALYLCASSRQANTGELFFGEGSRLTVL.

The chain is built from TRBV6-5 and TRBJ1-4, with TRBD1 as a possible D gene (5 bases). This CDR3 is built from 14 residues. Germline V gives CDR1 MNHEY, CDR2 SVGAGI. Trimming removed 2 bases from V and 8 bases from J, with 12 bases in between. The chain's CDR3 is CASSYRGAGEKLFF. The CDR3 region has the DNA TGTGCCAGCAGTTACAGAGGGGCCGGGGAAAAACTGTTTTTT.

The gene calls are TRBV6-1 and TRBJ2-5; TRBD1 might be the D (5 bases). Deletions cut 4 bases from V and 2 bases from J, with 8 bases between. There are 13 residues in the CDR3. The germline V gene encodes CDR1 MNHNS and CDR2 SASEGT. The CDR3 DNA sequence: TGTGCCAGCAGTGGGACAAGACAAGAGACCCAGTACTTC. Encoded protein: CASSGTRQETQYF.

A single count supports this clone. This chain connects TRBV27 to TRBJ1-4; TRBD1 is a possible D gene (6 bases). Trimming cost V 6 bases and J 2 bases, with 13 bases left between them. CDR1 is MNHEY, CDR2 SMNVEV, per germline (reference sequence). This CDR3 has 15 amino acids. The CDR3 region is CASRGQGQTNEKLFF. DNA of the CDR3: TGTGCCAGCAGGGGCCAGGGGCAGACTAATGAAAAACTGTTTTTT.